What follows are 16 T cell receptor beta chains derived from one specimen sequenced in a study of breast tumors, draining lymph nodes, adjacent tissues. TCRdb re-analysed the multiplex PCR reads in MiXCR, keeping a single row per CDR3 protein. Of about 31,000 distinct CDR3 sequences listed, approximately 57% were seen once; the top ten hold 15% to 20%. Sequencing was carried out using breast tumor tissue. The receptors come from a female donor with breast cancer. Some clones in this sample may be carry-over from other donors' samples.

Here the CDR3 DNA reads TGTGCCAGCAGTTACTTCGGCAGGGGGCGGCTCGAGCAGTACTTC. Amino acids: CASSYFGRGRLEQYF. The chain combines TRBV6-1 with TRBJ2-7, with TRBD1 matching over 8 bases. Per germline, CDR1 MNHNS and CDR2 SASEGT. The CDR3 is 15 amino acids. The V gene end was trimmed by 5 bases and the J gene end by 6 bases; junction bases not matched to a gene: 12.

V and J are TRBV10-3 and TRBJ1-4, with a weak D call TRBD1 (6 bases). The V gene lost 10 bases and the J gene lost 7 bases, with 16 bases spanning the gap. The CDR3 spans 13 residues. Germline V lookup: CDR1 ENHRY, CDR2 SYGVKD. In DNA, the CDR3 is TGTGCCACTAAAGACAGGATCGGTGAAAAACTGTTTTTT. The encoded protein is CATKDRIGEKLFF.

The chain carries TRBV4-1 and TRBJ2-7; 7 positions agree with TRBD1. Unmatched junction bases numbered 3, after V lost 1 base and J lost 0 bases. Germline loops: CDR1 MGHRA, CDR2 YSYEKL. The CDR3 totals 15 residues. In nucleotides, the CDR3 is TGCGCCAGCAGCCAAGGGGACAGTCTCTCCTACGAGCAGTACGTC. It encodes CASSQGDSLSYEQYV.

This clonotype was counted ten times or more. This rearrangement joins TRBV27 to TRBJ1-4; tentatively, D is TRBD1 (5 bases). This CDR3 contains 15 residues. The V and J ends lost 5 bases and 8 bases respectively, with 18 bases between them. Germline CDR1 reads MNHEY; CDR2 reads SMNVEV (reference sequence). The CDR3 loop reads CASSPRGGLREKLFF. CDR3 nucleotides: TGTGCCAGCAGTCCCCGGGGGGGACTGAGGGAAAAACTGTTTTTT. Combining the CDR3 with reference TRBV27 and TRBJ1-4 gives the whole variable domain EAQVTQNPRYLITVTGKKLTVTCSQNMNHEYMSWYRQDPGLGLRQIYYSMNVEVTDKGDVPEGYKVSRKEKRNFPLILESPSPNQTSLYFCASSPRGGLREKLFFGSGTQLSVL.

This clonotype ranks as medium-sized. The V and J genes are TRBV5-6 and TRBJ2-5; 16 bases map to TRBD2. V shed 6 bases, J shed 4 bases, and the junction held 12 bases outside the gene matches. Germline V gene data show CDR1 as SGHDT and CDR2 as YYEEEE. The CDR3 spans 18 residues. Here the CDR3 DNA reads TGTGCCAGCAACGAATTAGGGACTAGCGGGGGGGGCGGAGAGACCCAGTACTTC. Protein: CASNELGTSGGGGETQYF.

This clonotype was seen a few times. The chain combines TRBV7-2 with TRBJ1-2; perhaps TRBD1 as D (6 bases). This CDR3 is built from 14 residues. Trimming took off 5 bases at V and 4 bases at J, with 14 bases between the two ends. Germline lookup yields CDR1 SGHTA and CDR2 FQGNSA. CDR3 bases: TGTGCCAGCAGCCTCGGACAGAGGATCTATGGCTACACCTTC. Residues: CASSLGQRIYGYTF.

This clonotype appeared a few times. The chain carries TRBV27 and TRBJ1-1, with D possibly matching TRBD1 (5 bases). V was clipped by 6 bases and J by 3 bases, with 14 bases between them. The germline CDR1 and CDR2 sequences are MNHEY and SMNVEV (reference sequence). The CDR3 spans 14 residues. Here the CDR3 DNA reads TGTGCCAGCAGGTTGGAAGCAGGGCACACTGAAGCTTTCTTT. Protein: CASRLEAGHTEAFF.

The chain combines TRBV7-9 with TRBJ1-3; 8 bases agree with TRBD1. The CDR3 runs 15 residues. Germline assignment: CDR1 SEHNR and CDR2 FQNEAQ (reference sequence). Trimming cost V 1 base and J 5 bases; bases outside gene matches: 4. This chain's CDR3 is CASSLGGQGRNTIYF. For the CDR3, the DNA is TGTGCCAGCAGCTTAGGAGGACAGGGTCGAAACACCATATATTTT. Using reference TRBV7-9 and TRBJ1-3 for the parts outside the CDR3, the full variable domain is DTGVSQNPRHKITKRGQNVTFRCDPISEHNRLYWYRQTLGQGPEFLTYFQNEAQLEKSRLLSDRFSAERPKGSFSTLEIQRTEQGDSAMYLCASSLGGQGRNTIYFGEGSWLTVV.

At least ten counts were recorded for this clonotype. Given a much more abundant clone one base away, this may be a read error. V usage is TRBV5-4 and J usage is TRBJ2-1; perhaps D is TRBD1 or TRBD2 (5 bases each). The CDR3 has 16 residues. Trimming stripped 7 bases from V and 4 bases from J, with 21 bases between. The V gene's germline CDR1 is SGHNT and CDR2 YYREEE (reference sequence). As DNA, the CDR3 is TGTGCCAGCTATAGCCGGGGACCAGGTTGGTACAATGAGCAGTTCTTC. This encodes CASYSRGPGWYNEQFF. Together with reference TRBV5-4 and TRBJ2-1, the CDR3 gives the full variable domain: ETGVTQSPTHLIKTRGQQVTLRCSSQSGHNTVSWYQQALGQGPQFIFQYYREEENGRGNFPPRFSGLQFPNYSSELNVNALELDDSALYLCASYSRGPGWYNEQFFGPGTRLTVL.

This chain uses TRBV30 with TRBJ1-1; no firm D call. Germline values: CDR1 GTSNPN, CDR2 SVGIG (reference sequence). Trimming shortened V by 0 bases and J by 0 bases, and 5 bases separated the two germline ends. This CDR3 has 13 amino acids. The CDR3 DNA reads TGTGCCTGGAGTGTACAAGTGAACACTGAAGCTTTCTTT. This sequence encodes CAWSVQVNTEAFF.

This clonotype showed up just a few times. This rearrangement joins TRBV6-5 to TRBJ2-7; 12 nucleotides align to TRBD2. The J segment lost 3 bases and the V segment lost 6 bases, leaving 6 bases of the junction unmatched. The V gene's germline CDR1 is MNHEY and CDR2 SVGAGI. CDR3 length equals 15 residues. The CDR3 region has the DNA TGTGCCAGCAGCCAGACTAGCGGGGGAATCTACGAGCAGTACTTC. It translates to CASSQTSGGIYEQYF.

In DNA form, the CDR3 reads TGCAGTGCGGTTATAGGGAGCTCCGAGCAGTACTTC. It translates to CSAVIGSSEQYF. The rearrangement joins TRBV20-1 to TRBJ2-7, with D perhaps TRBD2 (5 bases). The CDR3 has 12 residues. Trimming removed 6 bases at V and 6 bases at J, with 15 bases between. Germline V lookup: CDR1 DFQATT, CDR2 SNEGSKA (reference sequence).

This sequence joins TRBV20-1 and TRBJ2-3; 9 bases map to TRBD1. Looked up from germline, CDR1 is DFQATT and CDR2 is SNEGSKA (reference sequence). Trimming at V came to 5 bases and at J to 4 bases, leaving 10 bases not matched to a gene. This CDR3 is built from 15 residues. CDR3 loop: CSARPGQGISDTQYF. Written as DNA, the CDR3 is TGCAGTGCTCGTCCGGGACAGGGAATTTCAGATACGCAGTATTTT.

The V and J genes are TRBV19 and TRBJ1-2; no reliable D call. The CDR3 has 12 amino acids. CDR1 and CDR2 from the germline V gene are LNHDA and SQIVND (reference sequence). The V end lost 11 bases, the J end lost 7 bases, and 17 bases lay between the germline ends. The CDR3 DNA reads TGTGCCGGTAAAGAGTACTCCCGTGGCTACACCTTC. Protein: CAGKEYSRGYTF.

V gene TRBV4-1 combines with J gene TRBJ1-2; D gene ambiguous. CDR1 is MGHRA and CDR2 is YSYEKL in the germline V gene. Between the trimmed V and J ends, which lost 0 bases and 4 bases, there was a span of 12 bases. The CDR3 spans 15 residues. CDR3: CASSQDTRSGYGYTF. The DNA of the CDR3 is TGCGCCAGCAGCCAAGATACACGGTCCGGCTATGGCTACACCTTC.

This clonotype is deemed medium-sized (0.01 to 0.1%). This may be a read error, as it is one base from a much larger clone. CDR3 sequence (DNA): TGTGCCAGCAGCTTACCAAGGGGTGCCGAACAGGGTAACTATGGCTACACCTTC. It codes for CASSLPRGAEQGNYGYTF. V is TRBV11-2 and J is TRBJ1-2; maybe TRBD1 (6 bases). This CDR3 spans 18 amino acids. Germline loops: CDR1 SGHAT, CDR2 FQNNGV. Trimming removed 2 bases at V and 1 base at J, with 20 bases between.